The rows below give T cell receptor beta chains drawn from one sample of a study of blood T cell repertoires in COVID-19. TCRdb's copy holds only in-frame clones and misses some; the assay was immunoSEQ multiplex PCR. The sample includes about 42,000 clones, more than 60% of them seen just once. Material for sequencing was peripheral blood. These receptors were taken from a woman in her 70s with acute or convalescent COVID-19. CDR3s include the opening cysteine and the closing phenylalanine or tryptophan. A D gene is named only where the DNA matches it firmly. Clone size, where shown, is once, few, many, or a class for clones that have expanded.

clone size,V gene,J gene,D gene,CDR3 DNA,CDR3 protein
.,TRBV5-1,TRBJ1-4,.,TGCGCCAGCAGCTTGGGGGGCCGCCGGCTAGGGGAAAAACTGTTTTTT,CASSLGGRRLGEKLFF
.,TRBV6-2/TRBV6-3,TRBJ2-3,TRBD2,TGTGCCAGCAGTCGTGGGAGGGAGTATAGCACAGATACGCAGTATTTT,CASSRGREYSTDTQYF
.,TRBV29-1,TRBJ2-7,TRBD1,TGCAGCGTGTATGACAGGGGACGAAACTACGAGCAGTACTTC,CSVYDRGRNYEQYF
.,TRBV5-6,TRBJ1-2,TRBD1,TGTGCCAGCAGCTCTGGACAGGTATATGGCTACACCTTC,CASSSGQVYGYTF
.,TRBV4-2,TRBJ2-1,.,TGTGCCAGCAGCCAAGAAAAGGTGGGGGCGACCCTATTTACACGGTTAAATGAGCAGTTCTTC,CASSQEKVGATLFTRLNEQFF
.,TRBV27,TRBJ1-2,TRBD1,TGTGCCAGCAGCGAAGGACAGGGGAAGGGCTACACCTTC,CASSEGQGKGYTF
.,TRBV11-3,TRBJ2-1,.,TGTGCCAGCAGCTTAGAAAGGGGATATGAGCAGTTCTTC,CASSLERGYEQFF
once,TRBV10-3,TRBJ2-7,TRBD1,TGTGCCATCAGTGAGAAGGACAGGTCCTACGAGCAGTACTTC,CAISEKDRSYEQYF
.,TRBV28,TRBJ1-5,TRBD1,TGTGCCAGCAACGACAGGGGCAATCAGCCCCAGCATTTT,CASNDRGNQPQHF
.,TRBV2,TRBJ1-6,TRBD1,TGTGCCAGCAGTGGACAGGGGGATTCACCCCTCCACTTT,CASSGQGDSPLHF
.,TRBV2,TRBJ1-4,TRBD1,TGTGCCAGCAGTTGGACAGGTTTTGAAAAACTGTTTTTT,CASSWTGFEKLFF
few,TRBV27,TRBJ2-1,TRBD2,TGTGCCAGCAGACCTTTAGCGGGGGGGCCGCGCAATGAGCAGTTCTTC,CASRPLAGGPRNEQFF
.,TRBV4-1,TRBJ1-6,.,TGCGCCAGCAGCCTCCGGGACACGACCATCTATAATTCACCCCTCCACTTT,CASSLRDTTIYNSPLHF
.,TRBV14,TRBJ2-1,TRBD2,TGTGCCAGCAGCCAAGATGCCGGGACTAGAAATGAGCAGTTCTTC,CASSQDAGTRNEQFF
.,TRBV10-2,TRBJ2-5,.,TGCGCCAGCAGTATGGGGCGCCAAGAGACCCAGTACTTC,CASSMGRQETQYF
.,TRBV5-1,TRBJ2-7,.,TGCGCCAGCAGCTTGGCTCCGACGGGGTCCTACGAGCAGTACTTC,CASSLAPTGSYEQYF
.,TRBV15,TRBJ1-1,.,TGTGCCACCAGGCTAATGTACCTCGGGAACACTGAAGCTTTCTTT,CATRLMYLGNTEAFF
few,TRBV7-2,TRBJ2-2,TRBD1,TGTGCCAGCAGCGCGGACAGGGTGTACACCGGGGAGCTGTTTTTT,CASSADRVYTGELFF
.,TRBV10-3,TRBJ2-7,.,TGTGCCATCAGCGGGACAAGCTCCTACGAGCAGTACTTC,CAISGTSSYEQYF
.,TRBV24-1,TRBJ1-5,.,TGTGCCACCAGCCAGGGGTATCAGCCCCAGCATTTT,CATSQGYQPQHF
.,TRBV28,TRBJ2-2,TRBD2,TGTGCCAGCAGCCGAGGACTAGATTATGGCACCGGGGAGCTGTTTTTT,CASSRGLDYGTGELFF
.,TRBV29-1,TRBJ2-7,TRBD2,TGCAGCGTGGGGACTAGCGGGAGCCCCGAGCAGTACTTC,CSVGTSGSPEQYF
.,TRBV14,TRBJ2-7,.,TGTGCCAGCAGCCAAGTTGGGCCCGTGTCGGAGCAGTACTTC,CASSQVGPVSEQYF
medium-sized,TRBV6-4,TRBJ2-1,TRBD2,TGTGCCAGCAGTGGGGGACTAGCGGGAGATGAGCAGTTCTTC,CASSGGLAGDEQFF
.,TRBV20-1,TRBJ1-5,.,TGCAGTGCTAGTGGCAGGGGCAATCAGCCCCAGCATTTT,CSASGRGNQPQHF
.,TRBV6-2/TRBV6-3,TRBJ1-1,.,TGTGCCAGCAGTTTTCGGGTTCGAGGCGAAGCTTTCTTT,CASSFRVRGEAFF
.,TRBV6-5,TRBJ2-2,TRBD1,TGTGCCAGCCGGGGACAGGGGGCCCCCGGGGAGCTGTTTTTT,CASRGQGAPGELFF
.,TRBV7-2,TRBJ1-2,TRBD1,TGTGCCAGCAGCTTGGAACAGGGGAGTGATGGCTACACCTTC,CASSLEQGSDGYTF
few,TRBV27,TRBJ1-2,.,TGTGCCAGCAGTTGGGACAATCGCTATGGCTACACCTTC,CASSWDNRYGYTF
.,TRBV7-2,TRBJ2-7,.,TGTGCCAGCAGCTTAGAGTCACAGATGTTCCAGCAGTACTTC,CASSLESQMFQQYF
.,TRBV6-5,TRBJ1-1,.,TGTGCCAGCAGTTTCTTCCAGGGTACGGCTGAAGCTTTCTTT,CASSFFQGTAEAFF
.,TRBV27,TRBJ1-3,TRBD1,TGTGCCAGCAGTCATACAGGGGCTGGAAACACCATATATTTT,CASSHTGAGNTIYF
few,TRBV19,TRBJ2-7,.,TGTGCCAGTAGCGATGGGCTGGGAGGCTCCTACGAGCAGTACTTC,CASSDGLGGSYEQYF
.,TRBV7-2,TRBJ2-2,.,TGTGCCAGCAGCCAAGGGCCGGGACTGAACACCGGGGAGCTGTTTTTT,CASSQGPGLNTGELFF
.,TRBV28,TRBJ1-2,.,TGTGCCAGCAGTTTAGGGGCCGCTAACTATGGCTACACCTTC,CASSLGAANYGYTF
few,TRBV7-9,TRBJ2-3,TRBD1,TGTGCCAGCAGCTACCTACCGGGACAGGGGTCAGATACGCAGTATTTT,CASSYLPGQGSDTQYF
.,TRBV19,TRBJ1-1,.,TGTGCCAGTAGAGGACAGTTGAACACTGAAGCTTTCTTT,CASRGQLNTEAFF